This T cell receptor (beta chain) derives from a study of CD8 T cells in Susac syndrome. Study-wide findings and caveats: No clonal expansion appeared among CD4+ T cells in Susac patients.

The ends lost 4 bases at V and 3 bases at J; junction bases unmatched: 3. The CDR3 is 15 amino acids. Looked up from germline, CDR1 is LGHNT and CDR2 is FRNRAP. With random hexamers, roughly 0.45 to 1 ug RNA was reverse transcribed. MiXCR was run by TCRdb on the immunoSEQ multiplex PCR reads, yielding one entry per CDR3 protein. Of about 140,000 distinct CDR3 sequences listed, roughly 94% are singletons. CD8+ and CD4+ T cells from blood underwent TCR beta sequencing, which was carried out in a high-throughput format. Concerning this clonotype itself: Antigen unknown.

The chain is built from TRBV12-5 and TRBJ2-1; TRBD2 aligns across 10 bases. The sequence derives from a human donor with Susac syndrome. The source material was CD4+ T cells from PBMCs. In nucleotides, the CDR3 is TGTGCTAGTGGTTGGGCTAGCGGGGGCTACAATGAGCAGTTCTTC. It translates to CASGWASGGYNEQFF.